This TCR beta chain was identified during a study of T cells in Graves' hyperthyroidism and ophthalmopathy. The CDR3 regions of TCR beta were amplified from RNA transcripts. The HTBI primer set served for first-round RT-PCR of the TCR CDR3. TCRdb re-derived calls from the multiplex PCR reads in MiXCR, one entry per CDR3 protein. The sample contains 540,000 or so distinct CDR3 sequences, around 45% of which appear only once. The study's findings and limits: Ophthalmopathy was identified by the model a median about 6.8 months ahead of onset. Ophthalmopathy and stable hyperthyroidism were separated by a 13 V-J model. Most thyroid-expanded clonotypes above 0.001 were also found in blood.

Trimming took off 7 bases at V and 7 bases at J, with 10 bases between the two ends. Per the germline V gene, CDR1 is SEHNR and CDR2 is FQNEAQ (reference sequence). CDR3 length equals 11 residues. A few counts support this clonotype. Its antigen remains unidentified. Uncontrolled infections, other autoimmune diseases, pregnancy or lactation led to exclusion of patients. The TCR sequence derives from an adult woman with Graves' disease, either hyperthyroidism or ophthalmopathy (not recorded which). Sequencing was carried out using peripheral blood or thyroid tissue (not recorded which). V gene TRBV7-9 combines with J gene TRBJ1-1; D is unresolved. The DNA of the CDR3 is TGTGCCAGCACCGGACGGCTTGAAGCTTTCTTT. Its translation: CASTGRLEAFF.